A selection of T cell receptor beta chains follows, all from one sample in a study of T cells in Graves' hyperthyroidism and ophthalmopathy. TCRdb re-called the multiplex PCR reads with MiXCR, one entry per CDR3 protein. The top ten hold around a fifth of the sample, which has approximately 400,000 distinct CDR3 sequences, about 15% seen once. The sample was blood. The receptors shown here come from a woman aged 30 to 39 with Graves' ophthalmopathy. CDR3s include the opening cysteine and the closing phenylalanine or tryptophan. The order of the fields is V gene, D gene, J gene, clone size, CDR3 protein, CDR3 DNA. D genes are given only for firm matches. Clone size is stated in some rows and not others, as once, few, many or a class when expanded.

TRBV2	NA	TRBJ1-1	many	CASLSAGPDTEAFF	TGTGCCAGCCTCAGTGCTGGGCCCGACACTGAAGCTTTCTTT
TRBV3-1	TRBD1	TRBJ1-4	few	CASSQDRSGGLPNEKLFF	TGTGCCAGCAGCCAAGATCGATCAGGGGGTCTTCCTAATGAAAAACTGTTTTTT
TRBV5-1	NA	TRBJ1-1	many	CASFSPGRGNTEAFF	TGCGCCAGCTTTTCACCAGGCAGGGGGAACACTGAAGCTTTCTTT
TRBV18	NA	TRBJ1-5	many	CASSNSSQPQHF	TGTGCCAGCTCCAACTCCTCTCAGCCCCAGCATTTT
TRBV15	NA	TRBJ1-3	NA	CATSRDFGASGNTIYF	TGTGCCACCAGCAGAGATTTCGGAGCCTCTGGAAACACCATATATTTT
TRBV20-1	NA	TRBJ1-5	NA	CSAGEGATTPQHF	TGCAGTGCTGGGGAGGGCGCTACAACGCCCCAGCATTTT
TRBV11-3	NA	TRBJ2-7	many	CASSLDQRQGTYEQYF	TGTGCCAGCAGCTTAGATCAGCGTCAGGGGACCTACGAGCAGTACTTC
TRBV20-1	TRBD1	TRBJ1-5	few	CSATTGSSNQPQHF	TGCAGTGCCACGACAGGGTCTAGCAATCAGCCCCAGCATTTT
TRBV7-9	TRBD2	TRBJ2-5	NA	CASSLGGSGDNGETQYF	TGTGCCAGCAGCTTGGGTGGTAGCGGGGATAATGGAGAGACCCAGTACTTC
TRBV27	NA	TRBJ2-5	NA	CASSSEGLHRQTQYF	TGTGCCAGCAGTTCCGAGGGCCTTCACCGACAGACCCAGTACTTC
TRBV20-1	TRBD2	TRBJ2-2	many	CSARERGGAWTGELFF	TGCAGTGCTAGAGAGCGCGGGGGGGCATGGACCGGGGAGCTGTTTTTT
TRBV12-3/TRBV12-4	NA	TRBJ2-7	many	CASSPPDNNYEQYF	TGTGCCAGCAGTCCACCCGACAATAACTACGAGCAGTACTTC
TRBV5-6	TRBD1	TRBJ1-1	NA	CASSETGLSTEAFF	TGTGCCAGCAGCGAGACAGGGTTGAGCACTGAAGCTTTCTTT
TRBV6-1	NA	TRBJ1-1	many	CASGMNTEAFF	TGTGCCAGCGGGATGAACACTGAAGCTTTCTTT
TRBV10-2	NA	TRBJ2-1	many	CASSGVVTDEQFF	TGCGCCAGCAGTGGGGTAGTTACCGATGAGCAGTTCTTC
TRBV28	NA	TRBJ1-1	NA	CASSDNRANTEAFF	TGTGCCAGCAGTGATAACAGGGCGAACACTGAAGCTTTCTTT
TRBV19	NA	TRBJ2-7	few	CASSISTLTYEQYF	TGTGCCAGTAGTATTTCTACACTTACCTACGAGCAGTACTTC
TRBV15	NA	TRBJ1-2	few	CATSRDRVGNSRGYTF	TGTGCCACCAGCAGAGATCGGGTGGGTAATTCTCGTGGCTACACCTTC
TRBV15	NA	TRBJ2-5	many	CATSRFRQETQYF	TGTGCCACCAGCAGATTCCGGCAAGAGACCCAGTACTTC
TRBV7-9	TRBD1	TRBJ1-5	many	CASSPTGNQPQHF	TGTGCCAGCAGCCCGACAGGGAATCAGCCCCAGCATTTT